The clone carrying this T cell receptor (beta chain) turned up a few times. Its antigen is unknown. The record originates from a study of PD-1 blockade in mismatch repair-deficient tumors. The time point is: roughly 10-day in vitro stimulation with candidate mutation-associated neoantigen peptide 1. TCRdb keeps only in-frame clones here, not all; method: immunoSEQ multiplex PCR. The data contain roughly 9,000 clones, roughly 87% of them singletons. CDR1 SEHNR and CDR2 FQNEAQ come from the germline V gene (reference sequence). Trimming removed 4 bases at V and 10 bases at J, with 8 bases between. The CDR3 runs 12 residues.

The receptor comes from an adult with mismatch repair-deficient cancer. Sequenced material: cells cultured in vitro, taken from a patient treated with pembrolizumab. The chain employs TRBV7-9 and TRBJ1-6; maybe TRBD1 (5 bases). The CDR3 loop reads CASSWGDSPLHF. The CDR3 bases are TGTGCCAGCAGCTGGGGGGACTCACCCCTCCACTTT.